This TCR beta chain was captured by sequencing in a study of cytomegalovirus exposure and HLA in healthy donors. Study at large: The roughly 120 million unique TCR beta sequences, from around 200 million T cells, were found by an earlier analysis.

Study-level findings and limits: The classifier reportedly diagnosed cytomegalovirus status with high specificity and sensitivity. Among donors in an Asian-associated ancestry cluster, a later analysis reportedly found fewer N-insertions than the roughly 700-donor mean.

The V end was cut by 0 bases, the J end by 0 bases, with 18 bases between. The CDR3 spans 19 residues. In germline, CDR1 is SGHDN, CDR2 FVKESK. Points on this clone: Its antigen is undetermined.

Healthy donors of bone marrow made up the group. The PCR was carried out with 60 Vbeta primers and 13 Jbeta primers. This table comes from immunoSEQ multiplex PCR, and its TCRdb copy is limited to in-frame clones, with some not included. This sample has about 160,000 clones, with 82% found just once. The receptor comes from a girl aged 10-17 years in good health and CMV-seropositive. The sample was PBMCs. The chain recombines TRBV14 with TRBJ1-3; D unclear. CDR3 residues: CASSQDFRVSYHSGNTIYF. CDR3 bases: TGTGCCAGCAGCCAAGATTTTAGAGTCTCCTACCACTCTGGAAACACCATATATTTT.